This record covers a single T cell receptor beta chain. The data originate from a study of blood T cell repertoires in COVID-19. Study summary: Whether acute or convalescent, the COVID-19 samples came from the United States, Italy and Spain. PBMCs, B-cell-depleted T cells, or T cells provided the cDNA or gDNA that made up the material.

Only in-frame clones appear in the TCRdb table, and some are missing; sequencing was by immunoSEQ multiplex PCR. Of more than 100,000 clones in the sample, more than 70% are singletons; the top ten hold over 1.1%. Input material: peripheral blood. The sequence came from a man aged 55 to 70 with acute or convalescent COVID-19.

The CDR3 region has the DNA TGTGCCAGCAGCACCGGGACTAGCGGGTCCACAGATACGCAGTATTTT. As protein: CASSTGTSGSTDTQYF. The chain joins TRBV9 to TRBJ2-3; TRBD2 matches at 12 bases. CDR3 length equals 16 residues. Germline assignment: CDR1 SGDLS and CDR2 YYNGEE. The trim removed 4 bases at V and 2 bases at J, leaving 5 bases unmatched.